This TCR beta chain emerged from a study of early T cells in non-severe SARS-CoV-2 infection. The study's findings and limits: VDJdb matches were skewed toward anti-spike CD8 T cell responses.

Each single cDNA molecule received a unique molecular identifier. MiXCR was run by TCRdb on the 5' RACE reads, yielding one entry per CDR3 protein. The sample includes around 64,000 distinct CDR3 sequences, 10% to 15% seen only once; the top ten take almost 6.5%. This CDR3 contains 12 residues. The germline V gene encodes CDR1 ENHRY and CDR2 SYGVKD. Remarks on this clonotype: Its antigen is currently unknown. An end of the junction does not agree with germline; a read error may underlie this.

The rearrangement joins TRBV10-3 to TRBJ1-2; the D gene is possibly TRBD1 (6 bases). Material: whole blood. This receptor was obtained from an adult who was a healthcare worker with PCR-confirmed SARS-CoV-2 infection or an uninfected control (not recorded which). The CDR3 nucleotides are TGTGCCCTCAGGGGCAGGGATGATGGCTACACCTTC. Its protein product is CALRGRDDGYTF.